This entry features one T cell receptor beta chain sequence. Each subset's genomic DNA was shared equally among a number of immunoSEQ plates. This table comes from immunoSEQ multiplex PCR, and its TCRdb copy is limited to in-frame clones, with some not included. The table shows under 2.5 million clones, with 85% to 95% occurring only once. The sample is drawn from a study of shared clonotypes between healthy human individuals. This CDR3 has 16 amino acids. The V gene's germline CDR1 is SGHAT and CDR2 FQNNGV. The ends were cut back, 1 base at V and 3 bases at J, with 14 bases in the middle. The sequenced sample consisted of naive CD4+ T cells from PBMCs. This sample's subset: CD45RA+ positively selected. The receptor comes from a man aged 18 to 29 in good health. Some clones in this sample may be carry-over from other donors' samples. This chain joins TRBV11-2 and TRBJ2-3, with D possibly matching TRBD1 (5 bases). The CDR3 DNA sequence: TGTGCCAGCAGCTTAGGAGCAGGGTTGACTACAGATACGCAGTATTTT. Its translation is CASSLGAGLTTDTQYF.